Sequencing of this T cell receptor (beta chain) was carried out in a study of T cell responses to AZD1222 COVID-19 vaccine. Study-level points and caveats: The reported proportion of spike-specific TCRs targeting unmutated variant regions was nearly half. Spike was spanned by vaccine-associated CD4 TCRs, which were dominant at 160-218 and 743-854. Seropositive AZD1222 recipients at baseline numbered only five or six.

Germline V gene data show CDR1 as SNHLY and CDR2 as FYNNEI. The CDR3 spans 13 residues. V was pared by 6 bases and J by 6 bases, with 6 bases of the junction left unmatched. Assay used: immunoSEQ multiplex PCR; TCRdb lists only in-frame clones, some missing. Of about 180,000 clones in the sample, just over 85% were seen once. This clone was counted only a few times. Its antigen is not known. The clonotype comes from an adult in good health. Material: peripheral blood, obtained on day 0 of AZD1222 vaccination. J is TRBJ1-2 and V is TRBV2; 8 nucleotides agree with TRBD1. The CDR3 sequence: CASRGQGGNGYTF. In DNA, the CDR3 is TGTGCCAGCAGAGGACAGGGCGGGAATGGCTACACCTTC. The full variable domain, completed using reference TRBV2 and TRBJ1-2, is EPEVTQTPSHQVTQMGQEVILRCVPISNHLYFYWYRQILGQKVEFLVSFYNNEISEKSEIFDDQFSVERPDGSNFTLKIRSTKLEDSAMYFCASRGQGGNGYTFGSGTRLTVV.